Below, 23 T cell receptor beta chains from the same sample are listed, as sequenced in a study of T cells in Graves' hyperthyroidism and ophthalmopathy. RNA transcripts served as the template for amplifying TCR beta CDR3 regions. HTBI primers drove first-round RT-PCR of the TCR CDR3. From the multiplex PCR reads, TCRdb called clonotypes with MiXCR, one entry per CDR3 protein. The sample has over 500,000 distinct CDR3 sequences, about a sixth seen once. Sequences were obtained from blood. These receptor sequences come from a woman aged 18-29 years with Graves' ophthalmopathy.

This clonotype showed up many times. This chain links TRBV6-1 with TRBJ2-2, with a weak D call TRBD1 (6 bases). Germline values: CDR1 MNHNS, CDR2 SASEGT. The CDR3 has 17 residues. Trimming shortened V by 4 bases and J by 1 base, and 16 bases separated the two germline ends. This CDR3 reads CASSVGIGRGNTGELFF. Written as DNA, the CDR3 is TGTGCCAGCAGTGTTGGAATAGGCAGGGGGAACACCGGGGAGCTGTTTTTT.

This clonotype was picked up a small number of times. This sequence joins TRBV5-1 and TRBJ2-7; 8 positions agree with TRBD1. J gave up 4 bases and V 4 bases, and 10 bases lay outside the gene matches. The germline CDR1 and CDR2 sequences are SGHRS and YFSETQ. The CDR3 is 15 residues long. The CDR3 region has the DNA TGCGCCAGCAGCGCCACTCGGACAGGGTCGTACGAGCAGTACTTC. This encodes CASSATRTGSYEQYF.

The CDR3 bases are TGTGCCAGCAGTTTACGCGACCCCCTAGGGCAGTATTTT. Translated: CASSLRDPLGQYF. The V call is TRBV28, the J call TRBJ2-3; no definite D call. Trimming left V 2 bases short and J 11 bases short, with 14 bases between. The CDR3 covers 13 residues. Germline lookup yields CDR1 MDHEN and CDR2 SYDVKM.

This clonotype was counted at least ten times. V usage is TRBV7-2 and J usage is TRBJ2-3; 10 nucleotides agree with TRBD2. In germline, CDR1 is SGHTA, CDR2 FQGNSA. The CDR3 is 16 amino acids. The V segment lost 5 bases and the J segment 2 bases; nucleotides outside the gene matches: 7. The CDR3 bases are TGTGCCAGCAGCCCTCAACTAGCGGGACTCACAGATACGCAGTATTTT. It translates to CASSPQLAGLTDTQYF.

This rearrangement joins TRBV25-1 to TRBJ1-1, with TRBD1 identical over 7 bases. The CDR3 runs to 15 residues. The V gene end was trimmed by 4 bases and the J gene end by 0 bases; junction bases not matched to a gene: 5. Germline CDR1 MGHDK, CDR2 SYGVNS. The CDR3 DNA reads as TGTGCCAGCAGTGGAGCAGGGGGAATGAACACTGAAGCTTTCTTT. Protein: CASSGAGGMNTEAFF.

This clonotype was recorded at least ten times. The gene calls are TRBV12-3 or TRBV12-4 and TRBJ2-7; 8 bases map to TRBD1. V shed 6 bases and J 2 bases; nucleotides not matched to a gene: 6. This CDR3 has 14 amino acids. The CDR3 coding sequence is TGTGCCAGCAGCCCGCCGGGACAGGCCTACGAGCAGTACTTC. Amino acids: CASSPPGQAYEQYF.

At least ten counts were recorded for this clonotype. The CDR3 spells CASSQDGLAGHYEQYF. CDR3 nucleotides: TGTGCCAGCAGCCAAGATGGACTAGCCGGACACTACGAGCAGTACTTC. This sequence joins TRBV3-1 and TRBJ2-7; 8 positions match TRBD2. This CDR3 is built from 16 residues. Trimming cost V 0 bases and J 3 bases; bases outside gene matches: 7. The germline V gene encodes CDR1 LGHDT and CDR2 YNNKEL (reference sequence).

This clonotype was counted only a few times. The chain is built from TRBV5-1 and TRBJ1-1; the match to TRBD1 covers 9 bases. The CDR3 is 13 amino acids. V lost 3 bases, J lost 3 bases, and 0 bases stayed unmatched. CDR1 and CDR2 (germline): SGHRS, YFSETQ. The CDR3 spells CASSWDRDTEAFF. The DNA of the CDR3 is TGCGCCAGCAGCTGGGACAGGGACACTGAAGCTTTCTTT.

V and J are TRBV19 and TRBJ1-4; D not certain. The CDR3 length is 15 residues. V was trimmed by 6 bases and J by 0 bases, leaving 11 bases between them. From germline, CDR1 is LNHDA and CDR2 SQIVND (reference sequence). This CDR3 is CASSRNLATNEKLFF. The CDR3 coding sequence is TGTGCCAGTAGCCGGAACCTAGCAACTAATGAAAAACTGTTTTTT.

In its sample, this clonotype was seen many times. The chain recombines TRBV6-1 with TRBJ1-5; D is perhaps TRBD1 (6 bases). With 1 base removed from V and 0 bases from J, the gap between germline ends came to 10 bases. The germline CDR1 and CDR2 sequences are MNHNS and SASEGT. This CDR3 is built from 16 residues. The CDR3 protein is CASSEGRGHSNQPQHF. The CDR3 nucleotides are TGTGCCAGCAGTGAAGGCCGGGGGCATAGCAATCAGCCCCAGCATTTT.

The sample holds many counts of this clonotype. The chain has TRBV30 and TRBJ1-3; TRBD1 matches 7 bases. From germline, CDR1 is GTSNPN and CDR2 SVGIG (reference sequence). After removal of 2 bases from V and 0 bases from J, the junction contained 4 bases not matched to a gene. The CDR3 is made up of 15 amino acids. The CDR3 is CAWSLTGLSGNTIYF. In nucleotides, the CDR3 is TGTGCCTGGAGTTTGACAGGGCTCTCTGGAAACACCATATATTTT.

This clonotype was picked up many times. The junction departs from germline at one end; a sequencing error may be responsible. The V call is TRBV5-1, the J call TRBJ1-2; D is perhaps TRBD1 (5 bases). CDR3 size: 13 residues. Per germline, CDR1 SGHRS and CDR2 YFSETQ. In DNA form, the CDR3 reads TGTGCCAGCAGTTTAGACAGTAACTATGGCTACACCTTC. It encodes CASSLDSNYGYTF.

This clonotype was observed many times. The chain recombines TRBV7-3 with TRBJ2-3; 11 nucleotides line up with TRBD2. Germline V gene lookup returns CDR1 SGHTA and CDR2 FQGTGA. The CDR3 contains 18 residues. The J segment lost 0 bases and the V segment lost 4 bases, leaving 9 bases of the junction unmatched. CDR3 residues: CASSSNPGLAASTDTQYF. CDR3 DNA sequence: TGTGCCAGCAGCTCTAACCCGGGACTAGCGGCTAGCACAGATACGCAGTATTTT.

This clonotype occurred many times. The chain uses TRBV7-8 and TRBJ2-7; D assignment may be TRBD1 or TRBD2 (6 bases each). Looked up from germline, CDR1 is SGHVS and CDR2 is FQNEAQ. CDR3 size: 15 residues. The V and J ends lost 0 bases and 2 bases respectively, with 11 bases between them. DNA for the CDR3: TGTGCCAGCAGCTTAGCAGGGGGGAGTACCTACGAGCAGTACTTC. It specifies CASSLAGGSTYEQYF.

This clonotype was detected many times. The chain carries TRBV2 and TRBJ1-5; D is uncertain. The CDR3 covers 14 residues. V gave up 5 bases and J gave up 5 bases, with 13 bases separating them. Germline lookup yields CDR1 SNHLY and CDR2 FYNNEI. The CDR3 DNA sequence: TGTGCCAGCAGTAGGGCAGCCAATTATCAGCCCCAGCATTTT. Translating gives CASSRAANYQPQHF.

This clonotype was seen many times. The rearrangement links TRBV10-3 to TRBJ1-1; 10 bases align to TRBD1. Germline lookup yields CDR1 ENHRY and CDR2 SYGVKD. Trimming removed 7 bases from V and 2 bases from J; junction bases left unmatched: 7. The CDR3 extends over 15 amino acids. CDR3 bases: TGTGCCATCAACAGACAGGGGGCGCGAAACACTGAAGCTTTCTTT. Translation gives CAINRQGARNTEAFF.

This clonotype was counted at least ten times. V gene TRBV24-1 combines with J gene TRBJ2-5; TRBD2 agrees at 10 bases. The CDR3 has 19 amino acids. Trimming removed 1 base from V and 0 bases from J; junction bases left unmatched: 10. Germline V gene lookup returns CDR1 KGHDR and CDR2 SFDVKD. The CDR3 is CATSDLRASGGQYQETQYF. DNA of the CDR3: TGTGCCACCAGTGATTTAAGGGCTAGCGGGGGCCAGTACCAAGAGACCCAGTACTTC.

V usage is TRBV28 and J usage is TRBJ1-5; TRBD1 is a possible D gene (6 bases). Germline-derived CDR1 and CDR2 are MDHEN and SYDVKM. The V end lost 6 bases, the J end lost 7 bases, and 10 bases lay between the germline ends. The CDR3 consists of 12 residues. The CDR3 region has the DNA TGTGCCAGCAGCGAAACAGGGCAGCCCCAGCATTTT. Translation gives CASSETGQPQHF.

This clonotype turned up a few times. The chain combines TRBV20-1 with TRBJ1-1; TRBD1 aligns across 7 bases. In germline, CDR1 is DFQATT, CDR2 SNEGSKA (reference sequence). V was clipped by 5 bases and J by 8 bases; unmatched bases: 8. The CDR3 extends over 12 amino acids. In nucleotides, the CDR3 is TGCAGTGCTTCAGGCCCGGGACAGGAAGCTTTCTTT. Protein product: CSASGPGQEAFF.

This sequence joins TRBV9 and TRBJ2-3, with TRBD1 as a possible D gene (6 bases). CDR1 is SGDLS and CDR2 is YYNGEE in the germline V gene. V was trimmed by 0 bases and J by 0 bases, leaving 8 bases between them. The length of the CDR3 is 15 residues. The CDR3 sequence is CASSVEGTSTDTQYF. Here the CDR3 DNA reads TGTGCCAGCAGCGTAGAGGGGACAAGCACAGATACGCAGTATTTT.

V is TRBV5-1 and J is TRBJ2-7, with D unclear. The CDR3 length is 14 residues. CDR1 SGHRS and CDR2 YFSETQ come from the germline V gene. Trimming cost V 1 base and J 3 bases, with 11 bases left between them. CDR3: CASSLSEAYYEQYF. The CDR3 DNA is TGCGCCAGCAGCTTGTCTGAAGCGTACTACGAGCAGTACTTC.

This clonotype was observed many times. This chain joins TRBV6-1 and TRBJ2-3, with 8 bases matching TRBD1. Germline CDR1 is MNHNS and CDR2 is SASEGT. V gave up 2 bases and J gave up 1 base; unmatched junction bases: 2. This CDR3 is 15 amino acids long. The CDR3 loop is CASSELTGGTDTQYF. For the CDR3, the DNA is TGTGCCAGCAGTGAATTGACAGGGGGCACAGATACGCAGTATTTT.

The table lists this clonotype with a few counts. The chain employs TRBV9 and TRBJ2-5; D is unclear. Germline-derived CDR1 and CDR2 are SGDLS and YYNGEE. The CDR3 covers 14 residues. The V and J ends lost 4 bases and 0 bases respectively, with 10 bases between them. CDR3 in DNA: TGTGCCAGCAGCCCTCATAAGTACCAAGAGACCCAGTACTTC. This codes for CASSPHKYQETQYF.